This passage covers 17 T cell receptor beta chains from one sample sequenced in a study of cytomegalovirus exposure and HLA in healthy donors. With 60 Vbeta and 13 Jbeta primers, the PCR was carried out. Clones were sequenced by immunoSEQ multiplex PCR, and TCRdb holds only the in-frame ones, with some missing. The profile shows under 110,000 clones, around 71% of them singletons. Source material: PBMCs. The receptor set was obtained from a boy aged 5 to 17 in good health and CMV-seronegative.

The chain recombines TRBV6-1 with TRBJ1-5; D not resolved. V was shortened by 2 bases and J by 3 bases, with 8 bases between the two germline ends. Germline CDR1 MNHNS, CDR2 SASEGT. This CDR3 is 14 amino acids long. The CDR3 nucleotides read TGTGCCAGCAGTGAAATCCAGTCCAATCAGCCCCAGCATTTT. This gives the protein CASSEIQSNQPQHF.

V usage is TRBV4-1 and J usage is TRBJ2-5, with D possibly being TRBD1 (6 bases). CDR1 and CDR2 from the germline V gene are MGHRA and YSYEKL. The CDR3 sequence is 18 residues long. Trimming took off 0 bases at V and 4 bases at J, with 21 bases between the two ends. The CDR3 protein is CASSQDPNLGARAETQYF. DNA for the CDR3: TGCGCCAGCAGCCAAGATCCCAACCTGGGGGCGAGGGCAGAGACCCAGTACTTC.

The chain recombines TRBV30 with TRBJ2-7; perhaps TRBD1 as D (6 bases). The CDR3 sequence is 17 residues long. In germline, CDR1 is GTSNPN, CDR2 SVGIG (reference sequence). V lost 7 bases and J lost 0, with 25 bases in between. In DNA form, the CDR3 reads TGTGCCTCGACGGGCCTCAGGAGGCAGGGGACCTCCTACGAGCAGTACTTC. Its translation: CASTGLRRQGTSYEQYF.

The chain has TRBV6-6 and TRBJ1-1; D is ambiguous. Germline CDR1 is MNHNY and CDR2 is SVGAGI (reference sequence). The ends were cut back, 0 bases at V and 0 bases at J, with 8 bases in the middle. The CDR3 length is 15 residues. The CDR3 spells CASSYSLVLNTEAFF. The CDR3 coding sequence is TGTGCCAGCAGTTACTCCCTTGTGTTGAACACTGAAGCTTTCTTT.

This clone came up a few times. V and J are TRBV27 and TRBJ1-1; maybe TRBD1 (6 bases). V lost 1 base and J 1 base, leaving 10 bases between the germline ends. The germline V gene encodes CDR1 MNHEY and CDR2 SMNVEV (reference sequence). The CDR3 totals 15 residues. CDR3 in amino acids: CASSLWGLGNTEAFF. The CDR3 DNA sequence: TGTGCCAGCAGTTTATGGGGGCTTGGGAACACTGAAGCTTTCTTT.

This clone was counted only a few times. The chain recombines TRBV29-1 with TRBJ2-1, with 9 bases aligning to TRBD2. CDR3 length equals 16 residues. The germline gives CDR1 SQVTM, CDR2 ANQGSEA. J was trimmed by 4 bases and V by 4 bases; bases with no gene match: 11. CDR3 DNA sequence: TGCAGCGTTGCCCATAGACTAGCGGCTTCATACAATGAGCAGTTCTTC. This encodes CSVAHRLAASYNEQFF.

The chain uses TRBV5-4 and TRBJ1-1, with 9 bases identical to TRBD1. CDR3 length: 13 residues. In germline, CDR1 is SGHNT, CDR2 YYREEE (reference sequence). Unmatched junction bases numbered 5, after V lost 5 bases and J lost 6 bases. The CDR3 coding sequence is TGTGCCAGCAGGAAAGGACAGGGGCCTGAAGCTTTCTTT. Amino acids: CASRKGQGPEAFF.

The rearrangement links TRBV30 to TRBJ2-1; a possible D gene is TRBD2 (6 bases). The CDR3 length is 15 residues. Germline V gives CDR1 GTSNPN, CDR2 SVGIG (reference sequence). The V end lost 1 base, the J end lost 0 bases, and 10 bases lay between the germline ends. The CDR3 spells CAWSADGSSYNEQFF. The DNA for the CDR3 is TGTGCCTGGAGTGCGGACGGGAGCTCCTACAATGAGCAGTTCTTC.

V and J are TRBV28 and TRBJ1-5; 8 bases agree with TRBD1. V lost 7 bases to trimming and J lost 4 bases; unmatched junction nucleotides: 9. The CDR3 runs to 15 residues. The germline CDR1 and CDR2 sequences are MDHEN and SYDVKM. The CDR3 sequence is CASKKTGGQNQPQHF. CDR3 bases: TGTGCCAGCAAAAAAACAGGGGGACAAAATCAGCCCCAGCATTTT.

This rearrangement joins TRBV27 to TRBJ2-5; 10 bases fit TRBD2. Losses at the gene ends were 5 bases for V and 4 bases for J; bases not matched to a gene: 4. The germline V gene encodes CDR1 MNHEY and CDR2 SMNVEV (reference sequence). The CDR3 runs 14 residues. As DNA, the CDR3 is TGTGCCAGCAGTCACAGCGGGAGGGGAGAGACCCAGTACTTC. This translates into CASSHSGRGETQYF.

This chain joins TRBV5-6 and TRBJ2-7, with 10 bases matching TRBD1. The CDR3 extends over 15 amino acids. Germline CDR1 and CDR2: SGHDT and YYEEEE. The trim removed 0 bases at V and 3 bases at J, leaving 3 bases unmatched. The CDR3 spells CASSLGGQGRYEQYF. DNA for the CDR3: TGTGCCAGCAGCTTGGGGGGACAGGGGCGCTACGAGCAGTACTTC.

The V gene is TRBV10-3, the J gene TRBJ1-5; TRBD1 is a possible D gene (5 bases). This CDR3 has 14 residues. Looked up from germline, CDR1 is ENHRY and CDR2 is SYGVKD. Deletions cut 6 bases from V and 2 bases from J, with 11 bases between. This CDR3 reads CAIRGEGGNQPQHF. In DNA, the CDR3 is TGTGCCATCAGGGGGGAGGGAGGCAATCAGCCCCAGCATTTT.

On this clone itself: The CDR3 carries no conserved terminal phenylalanine or tryptophan, so it likely arises from a read error. The chain's CDR3 is CASSLDGRGMSTEAFS. DNA for the CDR3: TGTGCCAGCAGCTTAGATGGCAGGGGAATGAGCACTGAAGCTTTCTCT. The V call is TRBV7-9, the J call TRBJ1-1, with a possible D match to TRBD1 (6 bases). Germline-derived CDR1 and CDR2 are SEHNR and FQNEAQ (reference sequence). CDR3 size: 16 residues. Trimming removed 1 base at V and 4 bases at J, with 16 bases between.

This clone was observed a few times. The gene calls are TRBV6-4 and TRBJ2-3; maybe TRBD2 (6 bases). This CDR3 is built from 14 residues. CDR1 MRHNA and CDR2 SNTAGT come from the germline V gene. V lost 3 bases and J 0 bases, leaving 7 bases between the germline ends. CDR3 in DNA: TGTGCCAGCAGTGAGCGGGGTAGCACAGATACGCAGTATTTT. It translates to CASSERGSTDTQYF.

V usage is TRBV27 and J usage is TRBJ2-3, with D tentatively TRBD2 (7 bases). This CDR3 comprises 15 residues. With 6 bases removed from V and 6 bases from J, the gap between germline ends came to 19 bases. From germline, CDR1 is MNHEY and CDR2 SMNVEV (reference sequence). In DNA form, the CDR3 reads TGTGCCAGCAGCGTAGGCGGGGGCCTTGGGGATACGCAGTATTTT. Residues: CASSVGGGLGDTQYF.

V and J are TRBV11-3 and TRBJ2-3, with 11 bases fitting TRBD2. Germline trimming cut 3 bases from V and 12 bases from J; bases unmatched to any gene: 2. The germline CDR1 and CDR2 sequences are SGHNT and YENEEA. The CDR3 has 12 residues. The CDR3 protein is CASSFTSGGQYF. CDR3 nucleotides: TGTGCCAGCAGCTTTACTAGCGGGGGCCAGTATTTT. The variable domain in full, completed from reference TRBV11-3 and TRBJ2-3, reads EAGVVQSPRYKIIEKKQPVAFWCNPISGHNTLYWYLQNLGQGPELLIRYENEEAVDDSQLPKDRFSAERLKGVDSTLKIQPAELGDSAVYLCASSFTSGGQYFGPGTRLTVL.

The chain uses TRBV6-1 and TRBJ2-7, with D maybe TRBD2 (6 bases). The CDR3 totals 12 residues. From germline, CDR1 is MNHNS and CDR2 SASEGT. V was clipped by 11 bases and J by 2 bases, with 13 bases between them. This CDR3 reads CAVRGIPYEQYF. The CDR3, as DNA: TGTGCCGTACGGGGGATCCCCTACGAGCAGTACTTC.